The source of this TCR beta chain is a study of cytomegalovirus exposure and HLA in healthy donors. Regarding the study as a whole: Later, an analysis found that common viral pathogens appeared to be linked with several of the most significant clusters.

CDR3 size: 15 residues. Trimming removed 5 bases from V and 6 bases from J; junction bases left unmatched: 8. Germline CDR1 and CDR2: MDHEN and SYDVKM. Comment on this clone: Its antigen remains unidentified.

Vbeta (60) and Jbeta (13) primers were used in the PCR. In the authors' workflow: An analysis performed later counted about 80 million unique TCR beta chains (roughly 10 million of them shared). Only in-frame clones appear in the TCRdb table, and some are missing; sequencing was by immunoSEQ multiplex PCR. V and J calls and clone size are copied from that table; D and trimming were computed from the DNA. The table includes roughly 120,000 clones, about 79% detected once. This clonotype was obtained from a woman aged 18-29 years in good health and CMV-seropositive. V usage is TRBV28 and J usage is TRBJ1-4; TRBD1 matches at 8 bases. Sequencing was performed on PBMCs. Here the CDR3 DNA reads TGTGCCAGCAGTGGCCTGGACAGGGAGGATGAAAAACTGTTTTTT. Its translation is CASSGLDREDEKLFF.